Following are 15 T cell receptor beta chains from one sample sequenced in a study of blood T cell repertoires in COVID-19. Sequencing used immunoSEQ multiplex PCR; TCRdb keeps in-frame clones, though not all of them. The sample holds some 300,000 clones, roughly 89% seen once. Material for sequencing was PBMCs or T cells enriched from blood (not recorded which). The receptor set was obtained from a woman aged 25 to 45 who had recovered from COVID-19.

This sequence joins TRBV5-1 and TRBJ1-2; 8 nucleotides agree with TRBD1. Trimming removed 1 base from V and 2 bases from J; junction bases left unmatched: 1. Germline V gene lookup returns CDR1 SGHRS and CDR2 YFSETQ. This CDR3 contains 14 residues. DNA for the CDR3: TGCGCCAGCAGCTTGCAGGGGGCGAACTATGGCTACACCTTC. It translates to CASSLQGANYGYTF.

The chain links TRBV6-5 to TRBJ2-5; 8 bases are a match to TRBD2. The CDR3 contains 16 residues. J lost 2 bases, V lost 0 bases, and 5 bases had no gene match. CDR1 is MNHEY, CDR2 SVGAGI, per germline. CDR3 protein: CASSYSPAGEQETQYF. For the CDR3, the DNA is TGTGCCAGCAGTTACTCCCCAGCGGGAGAGCAAGAGACCCAGTACTTC.

The chain's CDR3 is CASSPGLADSTGELFF. CDR3 DNA: TGTGCCAGCAGCCCGGGACTAGCGGATTCCACCGGGGAGCTGTTTTTT. The chain is built from TRBV4-2 and TRBJ2-2; 11 bases are a match to TRBD2. V shed 4 bases, J shed 4 bases, and the junction held 5 bases outside the gene matches. This CDR3 has 16 amino acids. Germline-derived CDR1 and CDR2 are LGHNA and YNFKEQ.

The rearrangement joins TRBV7-2 to TRBJ1-5; 8 bases map to TRBD1. Per the germline V gene, CDR1 is SGHTA and CDR2 is FQGNSA. V lost 5 bases, J lost 4 bases, and 7 bases stayed unmatched. There are 15 residues in the CDR3. The CDR3 DNA follows: TGTGCCAGCAGCCCCCGGACAGGGAGAAATCAGCCCCAGCATTTT. Its translation: CASSPRTGRNQPQHF. The entire variable domain, with the rest obtained from reference TRBV7-2 and TRBJ1-5, is as follows: GAGVSQSPSNKVTEKGKDVELRCDPISGHTALYWYRQSLGQGLEFLIYFQGNSAPDKSGLPSDRFSAERTGGSVSTLTIQRTQQEDSAVYLCASSPRTGRNQPQHFGDGTRLSIL.

This clone was counted a few times. The J gene is TRBJ2-5, the V gene TRBV10-3; 10 bases align to TRBD2. CDR1 is ENHRY and CDR2 is SYGVKD in the germline V gene. Trimming took 4 bases from V and 4 from J; bases not matched to a gene: 0. The CDR3 runs 13 residues. CDR3 DNA sequence: TGTGCCATCAGTGGACTAGCGGGAGAGACCCAGTACTTC. It yields the protein CAISGLAGETQYF.

Worth noting for this clone: In the same sample, other DNA sequences code for this CDR3. The J gene is TRBJ1-1, the V gene TRBV18; possibly TRBD1 for D (6 bases). Trimming shortened V by 2 bases and J by 1 base, and 8 bases separated the two germline ends. The CDR3 totals 14 residues. Germline V gene data show CDR1 as KGHSH and CDR2 as LQKENI. The CDR3 protein is CASSPLTGNTEAFF. The CDR3 DNA follows: TGTGCCAGCTCACCATTGACAGGGAACACTGAAGCTTTCTTT.

This chain uses TRBV18 with TRBJ1-2; TRBD1 matches at 7 bases. The CDR3 contains 13 residues. V trimming: 5 bases; J trimming: 4 bases; junction bases outside the gene matches: 4. CDR1 and CDR2 from the germline V gene are KGHSH and LQKENI. DNA of the CDR3: TGTGCCAGCTCAAACAGGGGCCTCTATGGCTACACCTTC. As protein: CASSNRGLYGYTF.

The gene calls are TRBV3-1 (or the pseudogene TRBV3-2) and TRBJ2-1; D perhaps matches TRBD2 (6 bases). Germline V gives CDR1 LGHDT, CDR2 YNNKEL (reference sequence). The CDR3 spans 18 residues. V lost 0 bases to trimming and J lost 9 bases, with 24 bases between them. The CDR3 is CASSQDWGGGPRRGEQFF. Written as DNA, the CDR3 is TGTGCCAGCAGCCAAGATTGGGGCGGAGGGCCCCGCCGTGGTGAGCAGTTCTTC.

The V call is TRBV5-5, the J call TRBJ2-3; TRBD2 agrees at 13 bases. V lost 4 bases to trimming and J lost 3 bases; unmatched junction nucleotides: 8. Germline CDR1 and CDR2: SGHKS and YYEKEE (reference sequence). The CDR3 is made up of 17 amino acids. CDR3 DNA: TGTGCCAGCAGCCCCCGACTAGCGGGAGGCCTGACAGATACGCAGTATTTT. Translation: CASSPRLAGGLTDTQYF.

A single count supports this clone. The chain combines TRBV28 with TRBJ1-1, with 9 bases lining up with TRBD1. The CDR3 extends over 18 amino acids. Germline CDR1 MDHEN, CDR2 SYDVKM. V lost 5 bases to trimming and J lost 4 bases; unmatched junction nucleotides: 17. The chain's CDR3 is CASSPLYRDRVGGTEAFF. In DNA, the CDR3 is TGTGCCAGCAGTCCCCTATACCGGGACAGGGTAGGGGGCACTGAAGCTTTCTTT. Full variable domain (remainder filled in from reference TRBV28 and TRBJ1-1): DVKVTQSSRYLVKRTGEKVFLECVQDMDHENMFWYRQDPGLGLRLIYFSYDVKMKEKGDIPEGYSVSREKKERFSLILESASTNQTSMYLCASSPLYRDRVGGTEAFFGQGTRLTVV.

The rearrangement links TRBV27 to TRBJ2-1; 12 positions agree with TRBD2. V lost 2 bases and J lost 9; bases outside the gene matches: 5. The CDR3 extends over 15 amino acids. The germline gives CDR1 MNHEY, CDR2 SMNVEV (reference sequence). The CDR3 region is CASSLLAGGPIEQFF. The CDR3 DNA reads TGTGCCAGCAGTTTACTAGCGGGAGGGCCAATTGAGCAGTTCTTC.

The genes are TRBV19 and TRBJ2-3; TRBD2 might be the D (5 bases). The germline V gene encodes CDR1 LNHDA and CDR2 SQIVND (reference sequence). The CDR3 has 13 amino acids. Deletions cut 0 bases from V and 8 bases from J, with 9 bases between. The CDR3 region has the DNA TGTGCCAGTAGTATAGAGGGTCGGGGTACGCAGTATTTT. It yields the protein CASSIEGRGTQYF.

This rearrangement joins TRBV18 to TRBJ2-5; 7 nucleotides align to TRBD2. The CDR3 loop spans 16 amino acids. Germline CDR1 KGHSH, CDR2 LQKENI. Trimming cost V 0 bases and J 9 bases; bases outside gene matches: 13. CDR3 residues: CASSPPKTSLLGAQYF. The CDR3 nucleotides read TGTGCCAGCTCACCACCGAAGACTAGCCTACTGGGGGCCCAGTACTTC. Based on the CDR3 plus reference TRBV18 and TRBJ2-5, the full variable domain is NAGVMQNPRHLVRRRGQEARLRCSPMKGHSHVYWYRQLPEEGLKFMVYLQKENIIDESGMPKERFSAEFPKEGPSILRIQQVVRGDSAAYFCASSPPKTSLLGAQYFGPGTRLLVL.

V usage is TRBV19 and J usage is TRBJ2-3; 12 bases map to TRBD2. The V and J ends lost 6 bases and 4 bases, in that order; junction bases with no gene match: 8. The V gene's germline CDR1 is LNHDA and CDR2 SQIVND (reference sequence). The CDR3 has 16 residues. In DNA, the CDR3 is TGTGCCAGTAGACGTCGGACTAGCGGGATGGCAGATACGCAGTATTTT. Its translation is CASRRRTSGMADTQYF.

The CDR3 bases are TGCAGTGTGCGGCATACCGAAGCTTTCTTT. This codes for CSVRHTEAFF. The chain carries TRBV20-1 and TRBJ1-1; no clear D. Trimming cost V 7 bases and J 8 bases, with 11 bases left between them. Germline lookup yields CDR1 DFQATT and CDR2 SNEGSKA (reference sequence). CDR3 length: 10 residues.